This record looks at one T cell receptor beta chain sequence and its context. The data stem from a study of blood T cell repertoires in COVID-19. Study information: Specimens from acute and convalescent COVID-19 originated in the United States, Italy and Spain. The cDNA or gDNA used as material had been derived from T cells, B-cell-depleted T cells, or PBMCs.

As processed by the authors: Reference gene primers were amplified, and this amplification served to estimate nucleated cell counts. Method: immunoSEQ multiplex PCR; TCRdb's copy keeps in-frame clones and lacks some. The V and J calls and clone size were taken over from that table, and D and trimming were inferred from the DNA. Of some 150,000 clones listed, 90% were seen once; the top ten hold around 10%. The germline CDR1 and CDR2 sequences are SGHRS and YFSETQ. This CDR3 is built from 16 residues. The V gene lost 4 bases and the J gene lost 6 bases, with 21 bases spanning the gap. The origin of this receptor is a woman older than 75 with acute or convalescent COVID-19. Sequenced input: peripheral blood. This chain links TRBV5-1 with TRBJ2-3; perhaps TRBD2 as D (7 bases). This chain's CDR3 is CASSPLAGDITDTQYF. CDR3 DNA: TGCGCCAGCAGCCCCCTTGCGGGGGACATCACGGATACGCAGTATTTT.